The entry below gives a single TCR beta chain sequence along with its context. Its cognate antigen has yet to be identified. No much larger clone is present one base from it, and per-base qualities are unavailable. This entry belongs to a study of blood T cell repertoires in COVID-19 (TCRdb year 2020). For the wider study: Samples covering the acute and convalescent phases of COVID-19 were provided by collaborators in the United States, Italy and Spain. The dataset comprised deeply sampled blood TCRbeta repertoires from subjects exposed to, actively infected with, or recovered from COVID-19. The prospective study material was composed of cDNA or gDNA derived from T cells, B-cell-depleted T cells, or PBMCs. The repertoires were released in a freely available public database meant as a resource for research on the immune response to SARS-CoV-2. Samples were obtained from the ongoing ImmuneRACE study (first 160 participants) and from 1,000 to 1,500 subjects provided by 6 global collaborators. Sample metadata almost always included a de-identified subject ID, COVID-19 status, age in years and sex. HLA class I and class II types, where available, came from metadata supplied by the sample provider rather than from assay-based typing. Broad study findings and their caveats: The quantity of clinical and demographic metadata differed by source and by participant and was supplied without curation.

Collaborating institutions collected whole blood in K2EDTA tubes following their own protocols. For TCRbeta analysis, collaborators shipped samples in one of three forms: frozen whole blood, isolated PBMCs, or DNA extracted from either of those sample types. From V the trimming removes 5 bases and from J it removes 7 bases, while the gene matches leave 22 bases of the junction unaccounted for. The CDR3 runs 18 amino acids, cysteine and phenylalanine included. Only the CDR3 DNA is retained, 54 bases long and in frame from the first base. Based on the germline V gene (reference sequence), the CDR1 and CDR2 sequences are SEHNR and FQNEAQ. TCRbeta CDR3 regions were amplified from genomic DNA using the immunoSEQ Assay, a bias-controlled multiplex PCR. The paper's data handling went like this. Nucleated cell counts per sample were estimated from amplification of reference gene primers within the assay. To quantify the absolute abundance of each unique TCRbeta CDR3 rearrangement, sequence reads were collapsed and filtered. For each sample, productive Simpson clonality was calculated by taking the square root of Simpson's diversity index across productive rearrangements. What TCRdb holds here is the immuneACCESS table cut down to in-frame rearrangements. Part of the clones is not present; checked against another copy, under half of the missing clones reflect an unresolved V gene, and the others are unexplained. V, J and clone size were drawn from that table, and D and trimming were deduced from the DNA. Counted in this sample were 150,000 to 200,000 clones; approximately 86% of them appeared once. Around 8.6% of the sample goes to the ten largest clones.

Here the chain combines TRBV7-9 and TRBJ2-5, and TRBD2 matches 7 of the central bases. The sequencing input was peripheral blood. The clonotype originates from a man aged 45-65 years with active or convalescent COVID-19. The CDR3 protein: CASSPTYSGNAPRGTQYF. At the DNA level, the sequence is TGTGCCAGCAGCCCAACATACAGCGGGAACGCACCGCGGGGGACCCAGTACTTC.